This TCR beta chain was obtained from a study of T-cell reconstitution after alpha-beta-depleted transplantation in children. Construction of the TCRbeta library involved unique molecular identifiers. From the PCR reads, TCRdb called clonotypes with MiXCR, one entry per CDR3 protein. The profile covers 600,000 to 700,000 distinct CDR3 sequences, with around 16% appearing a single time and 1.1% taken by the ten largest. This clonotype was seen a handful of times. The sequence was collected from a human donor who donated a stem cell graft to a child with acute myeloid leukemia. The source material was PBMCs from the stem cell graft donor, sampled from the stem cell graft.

CDR3 DNA sequence: TGTGCCAGCAGCACGACAGGGGGAGCTTCACCCCTCCACTTT. It is translated as CASSTTGGASPLHF. The chain combines TRBV7-9 with TRBJ1-6, with 9 bases identical to TRBD1. J lost 9 bases, V lost 5 bases, and 5 bases had no gene match. Germline values: CDR1 SEHNR, CDR2 FQNEAQ (reference sequence). This CDR3 has 14 amino acids.